A single sample gave rise to the 16 T cell receptor beta chains below, sequenced in a study of regulatory T cells in long-lasting Graves disease. Arm-PCR of CDR3 regions with iRepertoire HTBI primers generated TCR beta libraries. TCRdb redid the calling of the multiplex PCR reads with MiXCR, one entry per CDR3 protein. The sample has about half a million distinct CDR3 sequences, around 11% seen once. Noted time point: newly diagnosed GD, antithyroid drugs for less than 3 months. Following extraction of RNA from PBMCs, that RNA was used to make the TCR library. This sample was also put to use in a study of T cells in Graves' hyperthyroidism and ophthalmopathy.

The sample here was peripheral blood mononuclear cells (PBMCs), taken at new diagnosis, from a patient treated with antithyroid drugs. The receptors here all came from a woman aged 30 to 39 with Graves disease.

This clonotype was counted between two and nine times. The V call is TRBV20-1, the J call TRBJ1-5; 10 bases line up with TRBD1. Per the germline V gene, CDR1 is DFQATT and CDR2 is SNEGSKA (reference sequence). The CDR3 has 16 residues. V was clipped by 3 bases and J by 0 bases; unmatched bases: 5. CDR3 sequence (DNA): TGCAGTGCTAGTGGGACAGGGGATAGTAGCAATCAGCCCCAGCATTTT. This gives the protein CSASGTGDSSNQPQHF.

This clonotype was picked up one time. This sequence joins TRBV7-3 and TRBJ1-1, with D hard to call. This CDR3 contains 13 residues. Germline CDR1 reads SGHTA; CDR2 reads FQGTGA. V was pared by 8 bases and J by 3 bases, with 13 bases between. CDR3 sequence (DNA): TGTGCCAGCCGGAGAAGGGAATACACTGAAGCTTTCTTT. It specifies CASRRREYTEAFF.

This clonotype was detected a few times. The rearrangement uses TRBV4-1 and TRBJ2-7, with 7 bases aligning to TRBD1. Germline loops: CDR1 MGHRA, CDR2 YSYEKL. This CDR3 is built from 15 residues. The V gene end was trimmed by 1 base and the J gene end by 1 base; junction bases not matched to a gene: 4. The CDR3 region is CASSQGGRGSYEQYF. In nucleotides, the CDR3 is TGCGCCAGCAGCCAAGGAGGCAGGGGGTCCTACGAGCAGTACTTC.

This clonotype was detected ten times or more. V usage is TRBV11-2 and J usage is TRBJ2-2; maybe TRBD1 (6 bases). This CDR3 has 14 amino acids. Germline V gene sequence: CDR1 SGHAT, CDR2 FQNNGV. V was clipped by 3 bases and J by 7 bases, with 12 bases between them. The CDR3 nucleotides read TGTGCCAGCAGCTTTGTGCCAGGGGACGGGGAGCTGTTTTTT. Translation gives CASSFVPGDGELFF.

There are many counts of this clonotype. V and J are TRBV7-3 and TRBJ2-3; D gene unclear. Germline values: CDR1 SGHTA, CDR2 FQGTGA. Between the trimmed V and J ends, which lost 2 bases and 5 bases, there was a span of 8 bases. This CDR3 has 13 amino acids. CDR3 sequence: CASSLLIGDTQYF. In nucleotides, the CDR3 is TGTGCCAGCAGCTTATTGATTGGAGATACGCAGTATTTT. The full variable domain, with the rest looked up from reference TRBV7-3 and TRBJ2-3, is GAGVSQTPSNKVTEKGKYVELRCDPISGHTALYWYRQSLGQGPEFLIYFQGTGAADDSGLPNDRFFAVRPEGSVSTLKIQRTERGDSAVYLCASSLLIGDTQYFGPGTRLTVL.

This clonotype was seen a handful of times. V and J are TRBV4-3 and TRBJ1-1; 10 nucleotides agree with TRBD1. J lost 5 bases, V lost 0 bases, and 12 bases had no gene match. This CDR3 comprises 18 residues. Germline lookup yields CDR1 LGHNA and CDR2 YSLEER. In DNA form, the CDR3 reads TGCGCCAGCAGCCAAGATATACCGGGACAGGGGTGGTGGACTGAAGCTTTCTTT. Its protein is CASSQDIPGQGWWTEAFF.

The rearrangement links TRBV18 to TRBJ1-2; D possibly corresponds to TRBD1 (6 bases). Trimming took 2 bases from V and 8 from J, leaving 12 bases between them. The CDR3 runs to 13 residues. Germline V lookup: CDR1 KGHSH, CDR2 LQKENI. The CDR3 DNA follows: TGTGCCAGCTCACCATCGGCAGGGGAGGGCTACACCTTC. Translation gives CASSPSAGEGYTF.

This clonotype was counted many times. The rearrangement uses TRBV6-2 or TRBV6-3 and TRBJ2-7; D ambiguous. This CDR3 is built from 12 residues. Germline lookup yields CDR1 MNHEY and CDR2 SVGEGT. Deletions cut 6 bases from V and 3 bases from J, with 9 bases between. CDR3 protein: CASSPTLYEQYF. The CDR3 DNA is TGTGCCAGCAGCCCTACACTCTACGAGCAGTACTTC.

In its sample, this clonotype was seen many times. This chain's CDR3 is CASSLDSINTEAFF. CDR3 nucleotide sequence: TGTGCCAGCAGTTTGGACAGCATAAACACTGAAGCTTTCTTT. The gene calls are TRBV28 and TRBJ1-1; the D gene is possibly TRBD1 (6 bases). The CDR3 is 14 amino acids. Trimming removed 3 bases from V and 2 bases from J, with 10 bases in between. The germline CDR1 and CDR2 sequences are MDHEN and SYDVKM. Based on the CDR3 plus reference TRBV28 and TRBJ1-1, the full variable domain is DVKVTQSSRYLVKRTGEKVFLECVQDMDHENMFWYRQDPGLGLRLIYFSYDVKMKEKGDIPEGYSVSREKKERFSLILESASTNQTSMYLCASSLDSINTEAFFGQGTRLTVV.

This clonotype was counted a few times. This chain joins TRBV6-2 or TRBV6-3 and TRBJ2-7; D is tentatively TRBD1 or TRBD2 (5 bases each). This CDR3 has 16 amino acids. The germline V gene has CDR1 MNHEY and CDR2 SVGEGT. Trimming took off 2 bases at V and 2 bases at J, with 16 bases between the two ends. Written as DNA, the CDR3 is TGTGCCAGCAGTTACGAAGGGGAGCGCGTGACCTACGAGCAGTACTTC. Residues: CASSYEGERVTYEQYF.

This clonotype was seen ten or more times. The V call is TRBV6-2 or TRBV6-3, the J call TRBJ2-7; tentatively, D is TRBD1 or TRBD2 (5 bases each). Germline V gene lookup returns CDR1 MNHEY and CDR2 SVGEGT. Trimming cost V 4 bases and J 6 bases, with 13 bases left between them. This CDR3 is 13 amino acids long. This CDR3 reads CASSSPPGPEQYF. The DNA of the CDR3 is TGTGCCAGCAGTTCCCCGCCGGGGCCCGAGCAGTACTTC.

This rearrangement joins TRBV6-2 or TRBV6-3 to TRBJ1-5; 8 bases line up with TRBD1. CDR3 length equals 13 residues. Germline V gene lookup returns CDR1 MNHEY and CDR2 SVGEGT. J gave up 5 bases and V 5 bases, and 2 bases lay outside the gene matches. CDR3 coding DNA: TGTGCCAGCAGTGGCAGGGGGCATCAGCCCCAGCATTTT. Protein sequence: CASSGRGHQPQHF.

In this sample, this clonotype turned up many times. V is TRBV20-1 and J is TRBJ1-5; tentative D call: TRBD1 (6 bases). This CDR3 comprises 16 residues. Germline values: CDR1 DFQATT, CDR2 SNEGSKA (reference sequence). Trimming cost V 0 bases and J 4 bases, with 16 bases left between them. The CDR3 DNA follows: TGCAGTGCTAGAGATGGGGCAGGGGAGGCTAATCAGCCCCAGCATTTT. Amino acids: CSARDGAGEANQPQHF.

This clonotype has at least ten counts. CDR3 DNA: TGTGCCAGCTCACCAATAGGGATGAACACTGAAGCTTTCTTT. Protein product: CASSPIGMNTEAFF. The rearrangement uses TRBV18 and TRBJ1-1; D not certain. The germline V gene encodes CDR1 KGHSH and CDR2 LQKENI. V was cut by 2 bases and J by 0 bases, with 7 bases left in between. This CDR3 has 14 amino acids.

The gene calls are TRBV25-1 and TRBJ2-1; no reliable D call. The CDR3 is 11 residues long. Germline V CDR1 and CDR2: MGHDK, SYGVNS. V lost 6 bases and J 8 bases, leaving 8 bases between the germline ends. The chain's CDR3 is CASRYRDEQFF. As DNA, the CDR3 is TGTGCCAGCAGATATCGGGATGAGCAGTTCTTC.

This clonotype was detected ten times or more. The V call is TRBV18, the J call TRBJ1-1, with D unclear. This CDR3 has 14 residues. Trimming removed 4 bases at V and 0 bases at J, with 9 bases between. Germline CDR1 is KGHSH and CDR2 is LQKENI. The CDR3 reads CASSLQDLNTEAFF. The CDR3 DNA sequence: TGTGCCAGCTCACTCCAAGATTTGAACACTGAAGCTTTCTTT.